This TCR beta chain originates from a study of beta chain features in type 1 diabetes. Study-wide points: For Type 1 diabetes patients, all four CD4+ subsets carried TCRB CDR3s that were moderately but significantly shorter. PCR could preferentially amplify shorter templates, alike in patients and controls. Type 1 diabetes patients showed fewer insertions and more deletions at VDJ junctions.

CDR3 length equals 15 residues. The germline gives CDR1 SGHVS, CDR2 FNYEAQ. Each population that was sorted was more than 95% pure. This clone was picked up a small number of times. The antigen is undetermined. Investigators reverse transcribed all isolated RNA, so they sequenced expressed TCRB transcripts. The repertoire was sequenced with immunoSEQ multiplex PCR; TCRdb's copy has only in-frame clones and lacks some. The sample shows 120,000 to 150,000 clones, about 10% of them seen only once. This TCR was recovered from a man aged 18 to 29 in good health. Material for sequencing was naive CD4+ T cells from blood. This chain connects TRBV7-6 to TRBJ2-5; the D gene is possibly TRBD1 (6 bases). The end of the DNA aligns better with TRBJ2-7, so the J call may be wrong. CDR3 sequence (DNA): TGTGCCAGCAGCCCGAGACAGGTGGATTCCTACGAGCAGTACTTC. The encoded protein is CASSPRQVDSYEQYF.